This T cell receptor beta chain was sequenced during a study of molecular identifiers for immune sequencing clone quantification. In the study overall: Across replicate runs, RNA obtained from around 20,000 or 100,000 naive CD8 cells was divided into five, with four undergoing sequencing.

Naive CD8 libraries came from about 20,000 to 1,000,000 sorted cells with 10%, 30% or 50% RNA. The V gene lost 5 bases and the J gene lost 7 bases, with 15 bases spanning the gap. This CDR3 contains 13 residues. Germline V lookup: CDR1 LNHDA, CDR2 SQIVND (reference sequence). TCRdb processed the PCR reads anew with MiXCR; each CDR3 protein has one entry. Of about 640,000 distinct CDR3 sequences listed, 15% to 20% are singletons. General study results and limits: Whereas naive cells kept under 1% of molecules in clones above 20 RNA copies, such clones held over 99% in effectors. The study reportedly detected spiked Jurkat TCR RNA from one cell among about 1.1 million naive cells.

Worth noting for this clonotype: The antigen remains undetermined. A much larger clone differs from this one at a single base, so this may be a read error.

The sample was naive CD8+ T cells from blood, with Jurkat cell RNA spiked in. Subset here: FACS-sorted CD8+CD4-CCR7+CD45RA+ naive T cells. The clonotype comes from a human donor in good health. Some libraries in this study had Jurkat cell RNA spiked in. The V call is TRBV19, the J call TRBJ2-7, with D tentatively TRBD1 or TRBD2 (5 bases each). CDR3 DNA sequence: TGTGCCAGTAGTCCAGGGACCTCTTGGGAGCAGTACTTC. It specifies CASSPGTSWEQYF. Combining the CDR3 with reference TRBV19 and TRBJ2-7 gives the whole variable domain DGGITQSPKYLFRKEGQNVTLSCEQNLNHDAMYWYRQDPGQGLRLIYYSQIVNDFQKGDIAEGYSVSREKKESFPLTVTSAQKNPTAFYLCASSPGTSWEQYFGPGTRLTVT.